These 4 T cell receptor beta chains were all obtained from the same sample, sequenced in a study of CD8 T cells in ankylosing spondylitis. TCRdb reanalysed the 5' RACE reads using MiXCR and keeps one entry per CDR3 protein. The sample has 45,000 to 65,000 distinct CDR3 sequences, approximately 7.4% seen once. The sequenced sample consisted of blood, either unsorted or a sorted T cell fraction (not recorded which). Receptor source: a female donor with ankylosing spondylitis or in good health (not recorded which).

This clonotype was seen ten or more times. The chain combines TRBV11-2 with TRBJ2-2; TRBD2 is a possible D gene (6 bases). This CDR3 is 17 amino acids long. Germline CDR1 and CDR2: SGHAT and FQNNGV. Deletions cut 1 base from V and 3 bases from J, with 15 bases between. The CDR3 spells CASSLGGGAFYTGELFF. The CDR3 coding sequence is TGTGCCAGCAGCTTAGGAGGCGGGGCCTTCTACACCGGGGAGCTGTTTTTT.

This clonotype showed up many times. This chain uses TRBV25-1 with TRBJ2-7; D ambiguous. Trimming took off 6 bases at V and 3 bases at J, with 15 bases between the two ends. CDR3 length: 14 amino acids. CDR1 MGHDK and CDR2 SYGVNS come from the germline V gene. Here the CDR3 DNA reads TGTGCCAGCAGGCCCGTGGACGAGGTCTACGAGCAGTACGTC. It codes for CASRPVDEVYEQYV.

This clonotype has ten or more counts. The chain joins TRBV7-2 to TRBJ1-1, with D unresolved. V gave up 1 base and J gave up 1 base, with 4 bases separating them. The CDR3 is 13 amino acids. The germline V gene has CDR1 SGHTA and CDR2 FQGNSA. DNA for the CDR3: TGTGCCAGCAGCTTAGGCAGGAACACTGAAGCTTTCTTT. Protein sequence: CASSLGRNTEAFF.

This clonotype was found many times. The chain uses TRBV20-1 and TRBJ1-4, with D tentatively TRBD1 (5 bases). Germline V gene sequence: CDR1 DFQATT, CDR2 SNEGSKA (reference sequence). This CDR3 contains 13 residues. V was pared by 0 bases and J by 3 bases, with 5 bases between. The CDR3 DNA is TGCAGTGCTAGAGAGGGGCCTAATGAAAAACTGTTTTTT. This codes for CSAREGPNEKLFF.